Listed here are 22 T cell receptor beta chains from one sample, sequenced in a study of patients and donors after allogeneic stem cell transplantation. TCRdb re-called the RT-PCR reads through MiXCR, storing one row per CDR3 protein. The profile shows 410,000 or so distinct CDR3 sequences, under 20% of them singletons. The sample consisted of blood, either unsorted or a sorted T cell fraction (not recorded which). The receptors shown here come from a human donor who was either an allogeneic HSCT recipient or a stem cell or donor lymphocyte infusion donor (not recorded which). It is not recorded whose cells these are; they may come from a transplant donor.

This clonotype was seen more than once but under ten times. V gene TRBV19 combines with J gene TRBJ2-7; D is perhaps TRBD2 (6 bases). CDR1 LNHDA and CDR2 SQIVND come from the germline V gene (reference sequence). The CDR3 has 14 residues. V lost 5 bases and J lost 3, with 14 bases in between. The CDR3 region is CASSHRDSSYEQYF. The CDR3 DNA is TGTGCCAGTAGTCACCGGGACTCCAGCTACGAGCAGTACTTC.

The rearrangement joins TRBV11-2 to TRBJ2-2; D not resolved. This CDR3 is built from 15 residues. Per germline, CDR1 SGHAT and CDR2 FQNNGV. V was pared by 5 bases and J by 0 bases, with 10 bases between. The CDR3: CASSPPRTNTGELFF. The CDR3 region has the DNA TGTGCCAGCAGCCCCCCCAGGACGAACACCGGGGAGCTGTTTTTT.

This clonotype was counted between two and nine times. J is TRBJ1-5 and V is TRBV6-1; 7 bases are shared with TRBD1. CDR3 length equals 13 residues. Germline lookup yields CDR1 MNHNS and CDR2 SASEGT. V was clipped by 4 bases and J by 6 bases; unmatched bases: 3. CDR3: CASSGQGSQPQHF. CDR3 DNA sequence: TGTGCCAGCAGTGGACAGGGTAGTCAGCCCCAGCATTTT.

This clonotype was counted once. The rearrangement uses TRBV19 and TRBJ1-1; 10 bases line up with TRBD1. Unmatched junction bases numbered 11, after V lost 3 bases and J lost 1 base. The V gene's germline CDR1 is LNHDA and CDR2 SQIVND (reference sequence). The CDR3 runs to 18 residues. The CDR3 is CASSITPHRTGGNTEAFF. For the CDR3, the DNA is TGTGCCAGTAGTATCACACCACACCGGACAGGGGGGAACACTGAAGCTTTCTTT.

The rearrangement joins TRBV10-1 to TRBJ2-5, with D tentatively TRBD2 (7 bases). This CDR3 is 17 amino acids long. V shed 8 bases and J shed 0 bases, with 22 bases lying between them. CDR1 and CDR2 from the germline V gene are WNHNN and SYGVQD (reference sequence). CDR3 sequence reads: CASFEGGPNVYQETQYF. The CDR3 region has the DNA TGCGCCAGCTTCGAGGGGGGGCCGAACGTGTACCAAGAGACCCAGTACTTC.

This clonotype was detected many times. This chain connects TRBV19 to TRBJ2-2; D uncertain. In germline, CDR1 is LNHDA, CDR2 SQIVND (reference sequence). V lost 7 bases, J lost 4 bases, and 16 bases lay in between. The CDR3 has 15 amino acids. CDR3 region: CASTIQGRSTGELFF. CDR3 nucleotides: TGTGCCAGTACCATACAAGGACGGAGCACCGGGGAGCTGTTTTTT.

The sample holds many counts of this clonotype. The chain is built from TRBV4-2 and TRBJ2-1, with a possible D match to TRBD1 (6 bases). Germline-derived CDR1 and CDR2 are LGHNA and YNFKEQ. This CDR3 region has 15 residues. The germline V and J ends were trimmed by 0 bases and 0 bases, with 6 bases remaining between them. CDR3 in amino acids: CASSQEGGSYNEQFF. In nucleotides, the CDR3 is TGTGCCAGCAGCCAAGAAGGGGGCTCCTACAATGAGCAGTTCTTC.

This clonotype was seen ten or more times. The chain combines TRBV7-8 with TRBJ2-3, with D perhaps matching TRBD2 (7 bases). V was trimmed by 1 base and J by 2 bases, leaving 13 bases between them. Germline assignment: CDR1 SGHVS and CDR2 FQNEAQ. This CDR3 has 16 amino acids. This CDR3 is CASSLVGGLYTDTQYF. Here the CDR3 DNA reads TGTGCCAGCAGCTTAGTCGGGGGGCTTTACACAGATACGCAGTATTTT.

V and J are TRBV11-2 and TRBJ2-6; D is ambiguous. CDR3 length: 15 residues. V lost 0 bases to trimming and J lost 4 bases, with 7 bases between them. Germline V gene data show CDR1 as SGHAT and CDR2 as FQNNGV. This CDR3 is CASSLEGFGANVLTF. CDR3 in DNA: TGTGCCAGCAGCTTAGAGGGGTTCGGGGCCAACGTCCTGACTTTC.

The chain carries TRBV27 and TRBJ1-1, with D possibly TRBD1 on 6 matching bases. Trimming took 2 bases from V and 0 from J, leaving 7 bases between them. The CDR3 runs to 14 residues. The germline V gene encodes CDR1 MNHEY and CDR2 SMNVEV (reference sequence). CDR3 residues: CASSLRDMNTEAFF. The CDR3 coding sequence is TGTGCCAGCAGTTTAAGGGACATGAACACTGAAGCTTTCTTT.

The chain is built from TRBV6-1 and TRBJ1-2; D not certain. This CDR3 contains 15 residues. CDR1 is MNHNS and CDR2 is SASEGT in the germline V gene. Trimming took 6 bases from V and 1 from J, leaving 15 bases between them. CDR3 coding DNA: TGTGCCAGCAGCCGAGAACGGGGATTTAACTATGGCTACACCTTC. It translates to CASSRERGFNYGYTF.

This clonotype was counted only a few times. The genes are TRBV3-1 and TRBJ2-3; TRBD1 matches at 7 bases. The CDR3 has 15 residues. The V and J ends lost 3 bases and 1 base, in that order; junction bases with no gene match: 4. Germline CDR1 reads LGHDT; CDR2 reads YNNKEL (reference sequence). CDR3 sequence reads: CASSHKGAGTDTQYF. The CDR3 nucleotides read TGTGCCAGCAGCCACAAGGGGGCAGGCACAGATACGCAGTATTTT.

This chain uses TRBV20-1 with TRBJ2-2; 7 bases are a match to TRBD2. The germline CDR1 and CDR2 sequences are DFQATT and SNEGSKA (reference sequence). This CDR3 region has 14 residues. Trimming removed 3 bases from V and 4 bases from J; junction bases left unmatched: 5. CDR3 in amino acids: CSASRTRVTGELFF. Here the CDR3 DNA reads TGCAGTGCTAGCAGGACTAGAGTCACCGGGGAGCTGTTTTTT.

The sample holds many counts of this clonotype. Mismatch with germline at one junction end may stem from a read error. The chain couples TRBV18 to TRBJ2-1; 13 bases match TRBD2. The CDR3 spans 15 residues. Germline V gene sequence: CDR1 KGHSH, CDR2 LQKENI. This CDR3 is CASSPPGLAGNEQFF. The CDR3 nucleotides read TGCGCCAGCAGCCCGCCGGGACTAGCGGGGAATGAGCAGTTCTTC.

This clonotype was counted only a few times. This rearrangement joins TRBV7-9 to TRBJ2-4; D gene ambiguous. From germline, CDR1 is SEHNR and CDR2 FQNEAQ (reference sequence). V lost 5 bases, J lost 8 bases, and 13 bases lay in between. The CDR3 is 13 residues long. CDR3 amino acids: CASSPTFGHIQYF. The CDR3 nucleotides are TGTGCCAGCAGCCCAACATTTGGACACATTCAGTACTTC.

CDR3 nucleotide sequence: TGCAGTGCTAGAGAAGGTTACTCCTACGAGCAGTACTTC. Its protein is CSAREGYSYEQYF. The chain employs TRBV20-1 and TRBJ2-7; D gene uncertain. V was cut by 0 bases and J by 0 bases, with 6 bases left in between. CDR1 is DFQATT and CDR2 is SNEGSKA in the germline V gene (reference sequence). CDR3 size: 13 residues.

This clonotype came up a few times. The gene calls are TRBV5-1 and TRBJ2-7; TRBD1 matches at 9 bases. The CDR3 loop spans 16 amino acids. Germline trimming cut 0 bases from V and 6 bases from J; bases unmatched to any gene: 10. The germline gives CDR1 SGHRS, CDR2 YFSETQ. For the CDR3, the DNA is TGCGCCAGCAGCTTGGCATGGGGACAGGGTGATCCCGAGCAGTACTTC. This encodes CASSLAWGQGDPEQYF.

This clonotype appeared many times. The chain carries TRBV5-1 and TRBJ2-1, with 9 bases lining up with TRBD2. V lost 2 bases and J lost 5; bases outside the gene matches: 17. Looked up from germline, CDR1 is SGHRS and CDR2 is YFSETQ. CDR3 length: 19 amino acids. The CDR3 here is CASSFHSLSSGTRNNEQFF. The CDR3, as DNA: TGCGCCAGCAGCTTCCATTCGTTGTCTAGCGGGACTAGGAACAATGAGCAGTTCTTC.

In its sample, this clonotype was seen a few times. The V and J genes are TRBV5-1 and TRBJ2-2, with 8 positions matching TRBD2. Germline V gene data show CDR1 as SGHRS and CDR2 as YFSETQ. V shed 2 bases and J 3 bases; nucleotides not matched to a gene: 3. This CDR3 region has 15 residues. CDR3 protein: CASSFSGTDTGELFF. The CDR3 coding sequence is TGCGCCAGCAGCTTTAGCGGGACTGACACCGGGGAGCTGTTTTTT.

V and J are TRBV7-3 and TRBJ2-5; D ambiguous. The CDR3 totals 14 residues. Deletions cut 5 bases from V and 3 bases from J, with 13 bases between. CDR1 and CDR2 from the germline V gene are SGHTA and FQGTGA. This chain's CDR3 is CASSRTIGEETQYF. The CDR3 bases are TGTGCCAGCAGCCGAACTATAGGAGAAGAGACCCAGTACTTC.

The table lists this clonotype with many counts. J is TRBJ2-3 and V is TRBV5-1; D may be TRBD1 or TRBD2 (5 bases each). The CDR3 sequence is 16 residues long. V was trimmed by 2 bases and J by 3 bases, leaving 16 bases between them. CDR1 SGHRS and CDR2 YFSETQ come from the germline V gene. The CDR3 protein is CASSLGTAPWTDTQYF. DNA for the CDR3: TGCGCCAGCAGCTTAGGGACCGCTCCGTGGACAGATACGCAGTATTTT. Filled out from reference TRBV5-1 and TRBJ2-3, the complete variable domain reads KAGVTQTPRYLIKTRGQQVTLSCSPISGHRSVSWYQQTPGQGLQFLFEYFSETQRNKGNFPGRFSGRQFSNSRSEMNVSTLELGDSALYLCASSLGTAPWTDTQYFGPGTRLTVL.

The rearrangement links TRBV5-6 to TRBJ2-2; the match to TRBD1 covers 8 bases. The CDR3 is made up of 16 amino acids. Per the germline V gene, CDR1 is SGHDT and CDR2 is YYEEEE. With V trimmed by 4 bases and J by 1 base, 6 bases remained unmatched. CDR3 sequence reads: CASSTRGTGNTGELFF. The DNA of the CDR3 is TGTGCCAGCAGCACCAGGGGGACAGGGAACACCGGGGAGCTGTTTTTT.